This entry is about one T cell receptor (beta chain). As yet, its antigen is unknown. Cyclophosphamide on days +3 and +4 followed busulfan-fludarabine conditioning and a marrow graft. CDR1 is KGHSH, CDR2 LQKENI, per germline. The CDR3 runs to 16 residues. The V and J ends lost 2 bases and 2 bases respectively, with 14 bases between them. The assay was immunoSEQ multiplex PCR, and TCRdb's table has in-frame clones only and misses some. The sample holds 4,200 or so clones; around 80% are singletons and the top ten take 18%. The data were obtained in a study of T cells after posttransplantation cyclophosphamide. Study outcomes and limitations: Donor CD8+ memory clones often dominated recipient blood repertoires at later times. After PTCy, TRB diversity resembled that of CNI/methotrexate controls. TRB overlap between skin or GI tissue T cells and blood was limited.

The V and J genes are TRBV18 and TRBJ2-3, with D perhaps matching TRBD2 (5 bases). The receptor was derived from a female patient between 50 and 60 years old who received an allogeneic stem cell transplant from a related donor, was CMV-positive, and had no GVHD. Some T cells may arise from the graft donor. Sequencing was performed on PBMCs, taken after an allogeneic stem cell transplant with post-transplant cyclophosphamide. DNA of the CDR3: TGTGCCAGCTCACCAAAGGTCGGCGGGTCCACAGATACGCAGTATTTT. The encoded protein is CASSPKVGGSTDTQYF. The variable domain in full, completed from reference TRBV18 and TRBJ2-3, reads NAGVMQNPRHLVRRRGQEARLRCSPMKGHSHVYWYRQLPEEGLKFMVYLQKENIIDESGMPKERFSAEFPKEGPSILRIQQVVRGDSAAYFCASSPKVGGSTDTQYFGPGTRLTVL.